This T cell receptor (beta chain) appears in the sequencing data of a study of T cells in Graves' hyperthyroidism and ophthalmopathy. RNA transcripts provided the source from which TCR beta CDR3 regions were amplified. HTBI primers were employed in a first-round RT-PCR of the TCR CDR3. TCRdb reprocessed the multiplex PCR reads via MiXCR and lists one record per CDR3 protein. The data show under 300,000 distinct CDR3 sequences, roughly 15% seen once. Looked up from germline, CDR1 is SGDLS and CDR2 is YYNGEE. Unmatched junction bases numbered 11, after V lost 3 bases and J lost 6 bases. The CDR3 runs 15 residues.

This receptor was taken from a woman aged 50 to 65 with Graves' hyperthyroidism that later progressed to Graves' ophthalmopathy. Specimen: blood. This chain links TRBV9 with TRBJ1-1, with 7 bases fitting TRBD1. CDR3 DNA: TGTGCCAGCAGCGCCCGGACAGGCCAGGAGGCTGAAGCTTTCTTT. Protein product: CASSARTGQEAEAFF.